These 30 T cell receptor beta chains originate from one sample sequenced in a study of cytomegalovirus exposure and HLA in healthy donors. This PCR relied on a set of 60 Vbeta primers and 13 Jbeta primers. The protocol was immunoSEQ multiplex PCR, while the TCRdb copy is restricted to in-frame clones and leaves out a portion. The sample totals some 120,000 clones. The sequencing sample was made of PBMCs. The receptors originated from a man younger than 45 in good health and CMV-seronegative.

The chain couples TRBV10-3 to TRBJ2-5; D is possibly TRBD1 (6 bases). V was clipped by 7 bases and J by 2 bases, with 17 bases between them. The CDR3 consists of 15 residues. Looked up from germline, CDR1 is ENHRY and CDR2 is SYGVKD. The CDR3 spells CAINNNQGPQETQYF. For the CDR3, the DNA is TGTGCCATCAATAATAATCAGGGGCCTCAAGAGACCCAGTACTTC.

The chain links TRBV7-9 to TRBJ2-2; 8 bases map to TRBD1. The trim removed 5 bases at V and 5 bases at J, leaving 10 bases unmatched. CDR1 and CDR2 (germline): SEHNR, FQNEAQ (reference sequence). The CDR3 covers 16 residues. CDR3 sequence reads: CASSPSTGAITGELFF. The CDR3 nucleotides are TGTGCCAGCAGCCCCTCGACAGGGGCTATTACCGGGGAGCTGTTTTTT.

This chain uses TRBV2 with TRBJ1-5; tentatively, D is TRBD1 (5 bases). CDR1 is SNHLY, CDR2 FYNNEI, per germline. The CDR3 length is 13 residues. V lost 8 bases and J lost 5, with 13 bases in between. The CDR3 loop is CASRRQTDQPQHF. For the CDR3, the DNA is TGTGCCAGCCGACGGCAGACAGATCAGCCCCAGCATTTT.

The CDR3: CAWSTTPGRQFF. CDR3 in DNA: TGTGCCTGGAGTACGACCCCGGGAAGGCAGTTCTTC. This chain connects TRBV30 to TRBJ2-1; a weak D match, TRBD2 (5 bases). V was pared by 2 bases and J by 12 bases, with 14 bases between. The CDR3 extends over 12 amino acids. Germline CDR1 GTSNPN, CDR2 SVGIG (reference sequence). The full variable domain, in which reference TRBV30 and TRBJ2-1 provide the parts outside the CDR3, is SQTIHQWPATLVQPVGSPLSLECTVEGTSNPNLYWYRQAAGRGLQLLFYSVGIGQISSEVPQNLSASRPQDRQFILSSKKLLLSDSGFYLCAWSTTPGRQFFGPGTRLTVL.

In nucleotides, the CDR3 is TGTGCCATCAGTTTTACCGGGACTAGCTCTTACTACGAGCAGTACTTC. Protein product: CAISFTGTSSYYEQYF. The rearrangement joins TRBV10-3 to TRBJ2-7; 9 positions match TRBD2. With 5 bases clipped from V and 3 bases from J, the junction kept 11 bases outside the gene matches. Germline CDR1 ENHRY, CDR2 SYGVKD. CDR3 size: 16 residues.

Notes on this clone: At one of its ends the junction is not consistent with the germline gene, which may arise from a read error. Other DNA sequences in the same sample also yield this CDR3. V usage is TRBV15 and J usage is TRBJ1-3; possibly TRBD1 for D (6 bases). The germline CDR1 and CDR2 sequences are LNHNV and YYDKDF (reference sequence). The CDR3 totals 16 residues. This CDR3 is CATSRGGESSGNTIYF. CDR3 in DNA: TGTGCCACCAGCCGAGGGGGGGAGAGCTCTGGGAACACCATATATTTT.

The genes are TRBV19 and TRBJ2-2; 12 bases are a match to TRBD2. From germline, CDR1 is LNHDA and CDR2 SQIVND (reference sequence). The ends lost 10 bases at V and 4 bases at J; junction bases unmatched: 4. This CDR3 is built from 14 residues. CDR3: CATEGLAGTGELFF. CDR3 nucleotide sequence: TGTGCCACCGAGGGACTAGCGGGCACCGGGGAGCTGTTTTTT.

This chain uses TRBV29-1 with TRBJ2-3; D is perhaps TRBD1 (5 bases). The CDR3 is made up of 12 amino acids. Trimming shortened V by 6 bases and J by 3 bases, and 10 bases separated the two germline ends. Per the germline V gene, CDR1 is SQVTM and CDR2 is ANQGSEA. CDR3 nucleotides: TGCAGCGTATTACGACAGACAGATACGCAGTATTTT. Its translation is CSVLRQTDTQYF.

V and J are TRBV4-1 and TRBJ1-2; D is possibly TRBD1 (6 bases). Germline V gives CDR1 MGHRA, CDR2 YSYEKL. The CDR3 is 13 residues long. Trimming took off 3 bases at V and 6 bases at J, with 11 bases between the two ends. The CDR3 is CASSQQGSDGYTF. CDR3 coding DNA: TGCGCCAGCAGCCAGCAGGGGTCGGATGGCTACACCTTC.

The rearrangement joins TRBV30 to TRBJ1-1; D possibly corresponds to TRBD1 (5 bases). This CDR3 has 14 amino acids. CDR1 is GTSNPN, CDR2 SVGIG, per germline (reference sequence). V was shortened by 0 bases and J by 6 bases, with 14 bases between the two germline ends. CDR3 DNA: TGTGCCTGGAGTGTACGAATTGGGACTGCTGAAGCTTTCTTT. This gives the protein CAWSVRIGTAEAFF.

The chain employs TRBV9 and TRBJ1-1; perhaps TRBD1 as D (6 bases). The ends were cut back, 3 bases at V and 4 bases at J, with 16 bases in the middle. The CDR3 totals 15 residues. Germline-derived CDR1 and CDR2 are SGDLS and YYNGEE. The CDR3 is CASSAHDTGTTEAFF. CDR3 DNA: TGTGCCAGCAGCGCGCATGATACAGGGACCACTGAAGCTTTCTTT.

The V call is TRBV29-1, the J call TRBJ1-5, with TRBD1 identical over 8 bases. The J segment lost 7 bases and the V segment lost 7 bases, leaving 6 bases of the junction unmatched. Germline V CDR1 and CDR2: SQVTM, ANQGSEA. CDR3 size: 12 residues. The DNA for the CDR3 is TGCAGCGCTCGGACAGGGAAACAGCCCCAGCATTTT. As protein: CSARTGKQPQHF.

The chain is built from TRBV5-4 and TRBJ2-1, with D unclear. CDR1 SGHNT and CDR2 YYREEE come from the germline V gene (reference sequence). The CDR3 contains 11 residues. V lost 0 bases and J lost 7, with 2 bases in between. CDR3 bases: TGTGCCAGCAGCTTGGCGAATGAGCAGTTCTTC. Its translation is CASSLANEQFF.

This chain uses TRBV25-1 with TRBJ1-1, with 8 bases lining up with TRBD1. CDR1 and CDR2 (germline): MGHDK, SYGVNS. The CDR3 consists of 14 residues. The ends lost 3 bases at V and 6 bases at J; junction bases unmatched: 6. CDR3 sequence (DNA): TGTGCCAGCAGTGATTACAGGGGGGATGCTGAAGCTTTCTTT. Translating gives CASSDYRGDAEAFF.

This chain uses TRBV27 with TRBJ1-5, with 7 bases lining up with TRBD1. The trim removed 2 bases at V and 2 bases at J, leaving 6 bases unmatched. The CDR3 has 16 residues. Germline CDR1 MNHEY, CDR2 SMNVEV (reference sequence). This CDR3 is CASSLRSGGGNQPQHF. CDR3 DNA: TGTGCCAGCAGTTTAAGGTCAGGGGGAGGCAATCAGCCCCAGCATTTT.

This sequence joins TRBV4-1 and TRBJ1-3; tentative D call: TRBD1 (6 bases). The DNA end lines up better with TRBJ2-2; the J call may be wrong. This CDR3 is 14 amino acids long. Germline assignment: CDR1 MGHRA and CDR2 YSYEKL. CDR3 region: CASRPGQHTGELFF. CDR3 bases: TGCGCCAGCAGGCCAGGACAGCACACCGGGGAGCTGTTTTTT.

The chain uses TRBV30 and TRBJ1-3, with 7 bases identical to TRBD1. This CDR3 is built from 19 residues. V shed 1 base and J 0 bases; nucleotides not matched to a gene: 15. The germline CDR1 and CDR2 sequences are GTSNPN and SVGIG (reference sequence). This CDR3 reads CAWSGFTGALLSSGNTIYF. In nucleotides, the CDR3 is TGTGCCTGGAGTGGCTTTACAGGGGCTCTACTCAGCTCTGGAAACACCATATATTTT.

The chain carries TRBV10-2 and TRBJ2-1, with 8 bases aligning to TRBD2. The V and J ends lost 5 bases and 3 bases, in that order; junction bases with no gene match: 3. Germline loops: CDR1 WSHSY, CDR2 SAAADI. This CDR3 is built from 14 residues. The CDR3, as DNA: TGCGCCAGCAGTAGCGGGAGAAACTACAATGAGCAGTTCTTC. It yields the protein CASSSGRNYNEQFF.

On this clone: Germline and junction disagree at one end, which may indicate a read error. The rearrangement joins TRBV5-1 to TRBJ2-7, with 8 positions matching TRBD1. CDR3 length: 13 amino acids. CDR1 and CDR2 (germline): SGHRS, YFSETQ. The CDR3: CASSSGPRTGPSF. Written as DNA, the CDR3 is TGCGCCAGCAGCTCGGGTCCCCGGACAGGGCCCTCCTTC.

V gene TRBV29-1 combines with J gene TRBJ1-1; D might be TRBD1 (6 bases). CDR1 is SQVTM, CDR2 ANQGSEA, per germline. The germline V and J ends were trimmed by 7 bases and 8 bases, with 14 bases remaining between them. The CDR3 covers 11 residues. The CDR3 bases are TGCAGCGCAGAGACCAGGGGAGAAGCTTTCTTT. Its translation is CSAETRGEAFF. Full variable domain (rest looked up from reference TRBV29-1 and TRBJ1-1): SAVISQKPSRDICQRGTSLTIQCQVDSQVTMMFWYRQQPGQSLTLIATANQGSEATYESGFVIDKFPISRPNLTFSTLTVSNMSPEDSSIYLCSAETRGEAFFGQGTRLTVV.

In regard to this clone: A read error may produce the germline difference seen at one junction end. V is TRBV7-9 and J is TRBJ1-1; D uncertain. The length of the CDR3 is 14 residues. The germline V gene encodes CDR1 SEHNR and CDR2 FQNEAQ (reference sequence). CDR3 DNA sequence: TGTGCCAGCAGCTTAATATTAGTCCCCGCTGAAGTTTTCTTT. Amino acids: CASSLILVPAEVFF.

This chain connects TRBV4-2 to TRBJ2-7; 8 bases match TRBD2. V lost 3 bases and J lost 5; bases outside the gene matches: 15. The CDR3 runs 17 residues. Looked up from germline, CDR1 is LGHNA and CDR2 is YNFKEQ. DNA for the CDR3: TGTGCCAGCAGCCACCCACCTGGGACTAGAGGGTCCGACGAGCAGTACTTC. Its protein is CASSHPPGTRGSDEQYF.

J is TRBJ2-3 and V is TRBV19, with 13 bases fitting TRBD2. CDR3 length: 18 amino acids. Unmatched junction bases numbered 8, after V lost 3 bases and J lost 2 bases. Germline lookup yields CDR1 LNHDA and CDR2 SQIVND (reference sequence). The CDR3 reads CASSMELAGGFLTDTQYF. In DNA form, the CDR3 reads TGTGCCAGTAGTATGGAACTAGCGGGAGGGTTTCTCACAGATACGCAGTATTTT.

The rearrangement joins TRBV27 to TRBJ2-7; D is unclear. Germline V CDR1 and CDR2: MNHEY, SMNVEV (reference sequence). The V and J ends lost 4 bases and 1 base respectively, with 5 bases between them. This CDR3 is 12 amino acids long. CDR3 in amino acids: CASSSGSYEQYF. In DNA form, the CDR3 reads TGTGCCAGCAGTTCAGGATCCTACGAGCAGTACTTC.

The chain joins TRBV2 to TRBJ2-7, with TRBD2 matching 8 bases. The CDR3 contains 17 residues. Trimming removed 6 bases from V and 0 bases from J; junction bases left unmatched: 13. Germline CDR1 reads SNHLY; CDR2 reads FYNNEI. CDR3 sequence reads: CASSGTPGGDTSYEQYF. CDR3 coding DNA: TGTGCCAGCAGCGGAACCCCGGGGGGGGATACCTCCTACGAGCAGTACTTC. Combining the CDR3 with reference TRBV2 and TRBJ2-7 gives the whole variable domain EPEVTQTPSHQVTQMGQEVILRCVPISNHLYFYWYRQILGQKVEFLVSFYNNEISEKSEIFDDQFSVERPDGSNFTLKIRSTKLEDSAMYFCASSGTPGGDTSYEQYFGPGTRLTVT.

The V and J genes are TRBV5-6 and TRBJ2-1; 12 bases agree with TRBD1. Trimming cost V 0 bases and J 4 bases; bases outside gene matches: 11. Germline-derived CDR1 and CDR2 are SGHDT and YYEEEE. This CDR3 has 19 amino acids. The CDR3 DNA follows: TGTGCCAGCAGCTTGGCCGGGACAGGGGGCCGATACGTATACAATGAGCAGTTCTTC. This gives the protein CASSLAGTGGRYVYNEQFF.

V usage is TRBV2 and J usage is TRBJ1-2; 7 bases align to TRBD1. CDR3 length: 12 residues. The germline V gene has CDR1 SNHLY and CDR2 FYNNEI. Trimming took 7 bases from V and 8 from J; bases not matched to a gene: 7. CDR3 sequence (DNA): TGTGCCAGCAATGAGGGGGCGGAGGGCTACACCTTC. This sequence encodes CASNEGAEGYTF.

Written as DNA, the CDR3 is TGTGCCAGCAGCTTATCCGGCAGGGCTGGGCAGCCCCAGCATTTT. Its protein is CASSLSGRAGQPQHF. The V gene is TRBV7-2, the J gene TRBJ1-5, with D tentatively TRBD1 (5 bases). The germline V gene has CDR1 SGHTA and CDR2 FQGNSA. V lost 2 bases, J lost 7 bases, and 15 bases lay in between. The CDR3 has 15 amino acids.

V is TRBV29-1 and J is TRBJ1-1, with no clear D. The V and J ends lost 2 bases and 6 bases respectively, with 13 bases between them. The CDR3 has 13 residues. CDR1 and CDR2 from the germline V gene are SQVTM and ANQGSEA. The CDR3 DNA reads TGCAGCGTTGAATTAGGCGGTAGTTCTGAAGCTTTCTTT. Its protein is CSVELGGSSEAFF.

CDR3 sequence (DNA): TGTGCCACCAGCAGAGCCAGCGGGAGCTTGGACAATGAGCAGTTCTTC. Translated, it gives CATSRASGSLDNEQFF. The gene calls are TRBV15 and TRBJ2-1; 8 bases are shared with TRBD2. Germline trimming cut 1 base from V and 5 bases from J; bases unmatched to any gene: 7. Germline V CDR1 and CDR2: LNHNV, YYDKDF (reference sequence). This CDR3 is 16 amino acids long.